This is a list of T cell receptor beta chains from one sample in a study of regulatory T cells in long-lasting Graves disease. TCRdb used MiXCR to reprocess the multiplex PCR reads, holding one entry per CDR3 protein. The data hold just over 600,000 distinct CDR3 sequences, with around 17% observed a single time. These data are also associated with another study on T cells in Graves' hyperthyroidism and ophthalmopathy.

Specimen: peripheral blood mononuclear cells (PBMCs), collected at new diagnosis, from a patient treated with antithyroid drugs. The receptor set was obtained from a woman between 25 and 40 years old with Graves disease. The conserved cysteine and the conserved F or W are not part of the CDR3 here. Fields, in order: V gene, J gene, CDR3 protein.

TRBV12-3/TRBV12-4	TRBJ2-1	ASSFGGAISGSEQF
TRBV9	TRBJ2-1	ASTRTGQPGNEQF
TRBV20-1	.	SARDGREGYEQY
TRBV29-1	TRBJ2-3	SVQGLIAGLPRGSTDTQY
TRBV7-6	TRBJ1-3	ASSSETGNTIY
TRBV4-2	TRBJ2-2	ASSQEPPTSGISTGELF
TRBV7-2	TRBJ1-4	ASSRDRGPEKLF
TRBV6-5	TRBJ1-4	ASSHSWTDQGNEKLF
TRBV30	TRBJ2-7	AWGGASYEQY
TRBV7-6	TRBJ2-3	ASSFVGGSSTDTQY
TRBV10-3	TRBJ2-1	AISELGQGSSYNEQF
TRBV13	TRBJ1-2	ASSLGREGYT
TRBV5-1	TRBJ2-6	ASSPPNLGGAKQGSNVLT
TRBV6-2/TRBV6-3	TRBJ2-3	ASTPGPALGDTQY
TRBV6-5	TRBJ2-5	ASSYLDRGGPQY